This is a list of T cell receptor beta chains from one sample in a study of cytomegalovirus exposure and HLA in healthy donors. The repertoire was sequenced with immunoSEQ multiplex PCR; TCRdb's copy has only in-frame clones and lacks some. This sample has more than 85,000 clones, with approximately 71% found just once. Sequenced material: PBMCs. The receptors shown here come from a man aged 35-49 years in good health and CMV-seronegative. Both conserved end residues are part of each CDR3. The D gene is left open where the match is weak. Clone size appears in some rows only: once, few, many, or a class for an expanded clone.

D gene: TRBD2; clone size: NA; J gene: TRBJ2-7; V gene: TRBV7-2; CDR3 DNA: TGTGCCAGCAGCTTAGCGGGGGGGACTAGCGGCTACGAGCAGTACTTC; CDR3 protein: CASSLAGGTSGYEQYF
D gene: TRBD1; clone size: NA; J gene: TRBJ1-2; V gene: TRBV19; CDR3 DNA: TGTGCCAGTAACCAACTGGACAGGGGGCAGGATGGCTACACCTTC; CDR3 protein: CASNQLDRGQDGYTF
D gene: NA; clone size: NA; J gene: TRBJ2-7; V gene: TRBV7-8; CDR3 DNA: TGTGCCAGCAGCTTAGCGGATGGAAGCGCCCGCTTC; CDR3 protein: CASSLADGSARF
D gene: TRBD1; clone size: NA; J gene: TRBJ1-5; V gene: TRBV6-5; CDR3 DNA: TGTGCCAGCAGGCGGTCAGGGGGCCGGGATCAGCCCCAGCATTTT; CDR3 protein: CASRRSGGRDQPQHF
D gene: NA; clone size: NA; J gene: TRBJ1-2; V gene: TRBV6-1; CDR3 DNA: TGTGCCAGCAGTGAAGGGGGGCCTGGGGGCTACACCTTC; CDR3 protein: CASSEGGPGGYTF
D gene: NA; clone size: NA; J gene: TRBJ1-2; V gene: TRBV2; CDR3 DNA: TGTGCCAGCAGACCCGGAGGCGGGTGGCCATATGGCTACACCTTC; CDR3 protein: CASRPGGGWPYGYTF
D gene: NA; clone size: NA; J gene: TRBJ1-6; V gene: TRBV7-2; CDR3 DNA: TGTGCCAGCAGCTTAGCCGGTTTTAATTCACCCCTCCACTTT; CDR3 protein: CASSLAGFNSPLHF
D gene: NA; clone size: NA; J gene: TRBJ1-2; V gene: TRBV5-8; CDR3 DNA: TGTGCCAGCAGCTTGGCTTTGGGTTTTTCGGGGTCTTCCTATGGCTACACCTTC; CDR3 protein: CASSLALGFSGSSYGYTF
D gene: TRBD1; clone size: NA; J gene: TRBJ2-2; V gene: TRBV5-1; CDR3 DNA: TGCGCCAGCAGCACACGACAGGGTTCCACCGGGGAGCTGTTTTTT; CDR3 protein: CASSTRQGSTGELFF
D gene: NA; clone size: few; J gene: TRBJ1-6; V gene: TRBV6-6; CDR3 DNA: TGTGCCAGCAGCCACCTGGGGGCCCATGGGAGGGCCCTCCACTTT; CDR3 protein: CASSHLGAHGRALHF
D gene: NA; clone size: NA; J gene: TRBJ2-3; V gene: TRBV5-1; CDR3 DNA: TGCGCCAGCAGCTTGGCAGGGGCGCTCCCAGATACGCAGTATTTT; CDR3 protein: CASSLAGALPDTQYF
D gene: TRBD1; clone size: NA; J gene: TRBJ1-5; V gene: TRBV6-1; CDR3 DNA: TGTGCCAGCAGTAACCGGGACAGCGGAAATCAGCCCCAGCATTTT; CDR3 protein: CASSNRDSGNQPQHF
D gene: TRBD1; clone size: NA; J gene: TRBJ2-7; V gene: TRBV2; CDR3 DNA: TGTGCCAGCAGTGAGGCCGGGACAGCATCCTACGAGCAGTACTTC; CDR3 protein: CASSEAGTASYEQYF
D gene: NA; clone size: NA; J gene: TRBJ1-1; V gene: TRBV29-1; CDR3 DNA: TGCACCCCCCCACAGGTGCCCACCGTAGACACTGAAGCTTTCTTT; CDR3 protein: CTPPQVPTVDTEAFF
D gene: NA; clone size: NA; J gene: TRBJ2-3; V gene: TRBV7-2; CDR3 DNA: TGTGCCAGCAGCCTACTTCGGGGCGGAGGGGCAGATACGCAGTATTTT; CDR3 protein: CASSLLRGGGADTQYF
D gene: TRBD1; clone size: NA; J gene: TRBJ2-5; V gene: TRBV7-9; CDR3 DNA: TGTGCCAGCAGCTTAGGGGACAGGGGACTCCAAGAGACCCAGTACTTC; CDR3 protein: CASSLGDRGLQETQYF
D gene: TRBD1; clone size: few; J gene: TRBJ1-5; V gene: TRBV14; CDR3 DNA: TGTGCCAGCAGTAAGACAGGGAATCAGCCCCAGCATTTT; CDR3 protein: CASSKTGNQPQHF
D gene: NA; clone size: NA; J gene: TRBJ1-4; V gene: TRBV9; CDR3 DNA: TGTGCCAGCAGCGTACAGGGAACTAATGAAAAACTGTTTTTT; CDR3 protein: CASSVQGTNEKLFF
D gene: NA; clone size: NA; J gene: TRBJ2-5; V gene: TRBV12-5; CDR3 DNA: TGTGCTAGCGGTCGTCCCCCCCAAGAGACCCAGTACTTC; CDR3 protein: CASGRPPQETQYF
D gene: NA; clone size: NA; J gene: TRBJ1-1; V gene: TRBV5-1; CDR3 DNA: TGCGCCAGCAGCTTGGAGGGGCGAAGGGACACTGAAGCTTTCTTT; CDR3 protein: CASSLEGRRDTEAFF
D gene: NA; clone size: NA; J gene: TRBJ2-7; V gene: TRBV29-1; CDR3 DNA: TGCAGCGTTGAAGACCAGGGGCAGTACTTC; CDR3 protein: CSVEDQGQYF
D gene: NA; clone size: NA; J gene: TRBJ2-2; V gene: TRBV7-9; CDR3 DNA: TGTGCCAGCAGCCCGACCTCCCCGGGGACCGGGGAGCTGTTTTTT; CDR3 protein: CASSPTSPGTGELFF
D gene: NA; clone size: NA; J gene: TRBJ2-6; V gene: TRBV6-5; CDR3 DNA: TGTGCCAGCAGTTACGGGCGCGGGGGGGCCAACGTCCTGACTTTC; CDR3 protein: CASSYGRGGANVLTF
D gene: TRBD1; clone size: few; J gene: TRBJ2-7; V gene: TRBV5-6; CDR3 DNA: TGTGCCAGCAGCTACGGGACAGGGGGCCCAGGGGGGTACGAGCAGTACTTC; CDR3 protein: CASSYGTGGPGGYEQYF
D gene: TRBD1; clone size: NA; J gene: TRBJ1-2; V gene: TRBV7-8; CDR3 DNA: TGTGCCAGCAGCTTAGGGACAGGGGCGTATGGCTACACCTTC; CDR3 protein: CASSLGTGAYGYTF
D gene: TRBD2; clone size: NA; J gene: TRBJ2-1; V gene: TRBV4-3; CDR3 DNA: TGCGCCAGCAGCCACACAAATCTAGCGGGGGGCCCCAATGAGCAGTTCTTC; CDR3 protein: CASSHTNLAGGPNEQFF
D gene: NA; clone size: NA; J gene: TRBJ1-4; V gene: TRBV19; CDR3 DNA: TGTGCCAGTGTCCCAGCGGGGCATACTAATGAAAAACTGTTTTTT; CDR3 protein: CASVPAGHTNEKLFF
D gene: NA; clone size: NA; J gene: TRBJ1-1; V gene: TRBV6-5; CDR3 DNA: TGTGCCAGCACCGAGGCCGGAATGAACACTGAAGCTTTCTTT; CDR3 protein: CASTEAGMNTEAFF
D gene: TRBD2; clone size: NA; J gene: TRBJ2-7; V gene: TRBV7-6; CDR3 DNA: TGTGCCAGCAGCTTAGCCGGGACTAGCGGCGAGCAGTACTTC; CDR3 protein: CASSLAGTSGEQYF
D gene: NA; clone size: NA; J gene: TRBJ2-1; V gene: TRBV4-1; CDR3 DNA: TGCGCCAGCAGCCAAGAGGGCAAATTCAATGAGCAGTTCTTC; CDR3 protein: CASSQEGKFNEQFF
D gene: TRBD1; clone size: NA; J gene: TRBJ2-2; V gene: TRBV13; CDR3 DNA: TGTGCCAGCAGCCAATCCGACAGGGTGGGCACCGGGGAGCTGTTTTTT; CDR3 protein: CASSQSDRVGTGELFF
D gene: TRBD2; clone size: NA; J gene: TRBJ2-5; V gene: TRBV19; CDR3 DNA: TGTGCCAGTAGCCCCCTTCGGCGGGGGCAAGAGACCCAGTACTTC; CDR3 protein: CASSPLRRGQETQYF
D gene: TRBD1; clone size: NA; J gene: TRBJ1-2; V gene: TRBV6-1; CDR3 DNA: TGTGCCAGCGGACAGGGGAAGTGGGGCTATGGCTACACCTTC; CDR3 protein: CASGQGKWGYGYTF
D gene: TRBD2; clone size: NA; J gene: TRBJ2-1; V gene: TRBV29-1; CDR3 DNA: TGCAGCGTCGAAAACGGGACTACTAGCTTGGGGGAGCAGTTCTTC; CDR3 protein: CSVENGTTSLGEQFF
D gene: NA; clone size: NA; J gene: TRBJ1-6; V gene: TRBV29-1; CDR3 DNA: TGCAGCGTTGAAGGTCCCGGAGGCTCCTATAATTCACCCCTCCACTTT; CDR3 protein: CSVEGPGGSYNSPLHF
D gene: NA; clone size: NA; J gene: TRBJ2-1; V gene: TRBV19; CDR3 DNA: TGTGCCAGTAGCCCAACAGGGTCCTACAATGAGCAGTTCTTC; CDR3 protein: CASSPTGSYNEQFF